These 14 T cell receptor beta chains share one sample of origin, sequenced in a study of T cells in women clearing cervical HPV infection. TCRdb keeps only in-frame clones here, not all; method: immunoSEQ multiplex PCR. The sample has nearly 35,000 clones. Material: blood buffy coat. The receptors stem from a woman aged 18-70 years with a cervical HPV16 infection that either progressed to CIN3+ or cleared (not recorded which).

Remarks on this clone: The read falls 3 residues short of the CDR3 end, and the missing part is taken from the germline J gene. This chain links TRBV28 with TRBJ2-1; D is undetermined. Germline CDR1 and CDR2: MDHEN and SYDVKM. The CDR3 loop spans 16 amino acids. V lost 1 base and J lost 4, with 14 bases in between. The CDR3 is CASSLFFSSLYNEQFF. CDR3 bases read: TGTGCCAGCAGTTTATTTTTTAGCTCCCTGTACAATGAG.

As to this clone: The CDR3 goes on 3 residues after the read ends, and that part is filled in from the germline J gene. The chain uses TRBV5-5 and TRBJ2-3; TRBD2 agrees at 7 bases. From germline, CDR1 is SGHKS and CDR2 YYEKEE (reference sequence). The length of the CDR3 is 13 residues. The CDR3 bases that were read are TGTGCCAGCAGCCGGGGGGACCAAGAGACG. It codes for CASSRGDQET. The full-length CDR3 reads as CASSRGDQETQYF.

For this clone: The CDR3 goes on 3 residues after the read ends, and that part is filled in from the germline J gene. The rearrangement links TRBV18 to TRBJ2-5, with TRBD2 identical over 8 bases. Germline CDR1 is KGHSH and CDR2 is LQKENI. V was clipped by 8 bases and J by 1 base; unmatched bases: 12. The CDR3 runs 16 residues. CDR3 DNA (partial): TGTGCCAGCGCCCCACTCAGCGGGGGATTCCAAGAGACC. This gives the protein CASAPLSGGFQET. The whole CDR3 sequence reads CASAPLSGGFQETQYF.

Details on this clone: The read gets to within 3 residues of the CDR3 end, and the germline J gene fills in the rest. This chain uses TRBV2 with TRBJ2-2; tentatively, D is TRBD1 (5 bases). Germline assignment: CDR1 SNHLY and CDR2 FYNNEI. The CDR3 is 10 residues long. The CDR3 reads CASRLGRLFF. CDR3 DNA (partial): TGTGCCAGCAGGCTGGGGCGG. The full variable domain, completed using reference TRBV2 and TRBJ2-2, is EPEVTQTPSHQVTQMGQEVILRCVPISNHLYFYWYRQILGQKVEFLVSFYNNEISEKSEIFDDQFSVERPDGSNFTLKIRSTKLEDSAMYFCASRLGRLFFGEGSRLTVL.

Remarks on this clone: Read sequence stops 3 residues before the CDR3 end, and the germline J gene provides the missing end. The rearrangement uses TRBV20-1 and TRBJ1-5, with 12 bases aligning to TRBD1. After removal of 6 bases from V and 5 bases from J, the junction contained 8 bases not matched to a gene. This CDR3 region has 15 residues. Per germline, CDR1 DFQATT and CDR2 SNEGSKA (reference sequence). This chain's CDR3 is CSATRDRGLDQPQHF. The part of the CDR3 DNA that was read is TGCAGTGCCACCAGGGACAGGGGGCTGGATCAGCCC.

About this clone itself: Read coverage stops 3 residues before the CDR3 terminus; the germline J gene supplies the remainder. The chain recombines TRBV5-1 with TRBJ2-2; D is ambiguous. Trimming took off 2 bases at V and 8 bases at J, with 7 bases between the two ends. Germline CDR1 SGHRS, CDR2 YFSETQ. The CDR3 contains 12 residues. The covered CDR3 bases are TGCGCCAGCAGCTTAAGACATGGGGAG. It is translated as CASSLRHGE. The complete CDR3 sequence is CASSLRHGELFF.

Comment on this clone: From the germline J gene comes the end of the CDR3, since the read stops 3 residues before it. The V and J genes are TRBV19 and TRBJ1-6, with TRBD1 identical over 9 bases. Germline V gene data show CDR1 as LNHDA and CDR2 as SQIVND (reference sequence). This CDR3 contains 15 residues. Unmatched junction bases numbered 3, after V lost 3 bases and J lost 6 bases. CDR3 DNA (partial): TGTGCCAGTAGTATCGGGACAGGGAGTAATTCACCC. This sequence encodes CASSIGTGSNSP. The complete CDR3 protein is CASSIGTGSNSPLHF. Full variable domain (remainder filled in from reference TRBV19 and TRBJ1-6): DGGITQSPKYLFRKEGQNVTLSCEQNLNHDAMYWYRQDPGQGLRLIYYSQIVNDFQKGDIAEGYSVSREKKESFPLTVTSAQKNPTAFYLCASSIGTGSNSPLHFGNGTRLTVT.

Regarding this clone: Read sequence stops 3 residues before the CDR3 end, and the germline J gene provides the missing end. This sequence joins TRBV2 and TRBJ1-5, with D maybe TRBD1 (6 bases). Trimming removed 5 bases at V and 4 bases at J, with 18 bases between. The CDR3 has 16 amino acids. Looked up from germline, CDR1 is SNHLY and CDR2 is FYNNEI. CDR3 DNA, as far as it was read: TGTGCCAGCAGTTTCAGGGGTCCAGGGACAAATCAGCCC. Its protein is CASSFRGPGTNQP. The complete CDR3 reads CASSFRGPGTNQPQHF.

Concerning this clone itself: The read terminates 3 residues before the CDR3 end, so the remaining end is supplied by the germline J gene. The chain has TRBV3-1 (or the pseudogene TRBV3-2) and TRBJ2-1; the match to TRBD1 covers 7 bases. The CDR3 consists of 15 residues. The V gene end was trimmed by 4 bases and the J gene end by 1 base; junction bases not matched to a gene: 4. CDR1 and CDR2 from the germline V gene are LGHDT and YNNKEL (reference sequence). CDR3 bases read: TGTGCCAGCAGCCCGAGGGACAGATCCTACAATGAG. Its translation: CASSPRDRSYNE. The CDR3, in full, reads CASSPRDRSYNEQFF.

With regard to this clone: Read data end 3 residues before the CDR3 end; the end is taken from the germline J gene. The V call is TRBV2, the J call TRBJ2-5, with TRBD1 matching over 8 bases. The trim removed 5 bases at V and 1 base at J, leaving 3 bases unmatched. This CDR3 has 14 amino acids. CDR1 and CDR2 from the germline V gene are SNHLY and FYNNEI. The sequenced CDR3 bases are TGTGCCAGCAGTTACGGGACAGGCCAAGAGACC. This codes for CASSYGTGQET. The full-length CDR3 reads as CASSYGTGQETQYF.

As concerns this clone: The CDR3 goes on 3 residues after the read ends, and that part is filled in from the germline J gene. The chain uses TRBV28 and TRBJ1-2; 9 bases line up with TRBD1. V lost 6 bases and J lost 4; bases outside the gene matches: 3. Germline CDR1 MDHEN, CDR2 SYDVKM. CDR3 length: 13 residues. CDR3 DNA, as far as it was read: TGTGCCAGCAGCAAACAGGGGGCCTATGGC. It encodes CASSKQGAYG. The complete CDR3 sequence is CASSKQGAYGYTF.

As regards this clone: The read is 3 residues too short to cover the CDR3 end, so that end is filled in from the germline J gene. The rearrangement joins TRBV28 to TRBJ2-7; 10 bases are shared with TRBD1. The V segment lost 4 bases and the J segment 5 bases; nucleotides outside the gene matches: 8. CDR3 length equals 15 residues. Germline loops: CDR1 MDHEN, CDR2 SYDVKM. CDR3 DNA (partial): TGTGCCAGCAGTTCCCCGGACAGGGGGGGCAACGAG. As protein: CASSSPDRGGNE. The whole CDR3 sequence is CASSSPDRGGNEQYF.

Concerning this clone itself: The read falls 3 residues short of the CDR3 end, and the missing part is taken from the germline J gene. The chain is built from TRBV7-3 and TRBJ1-1, with 7 positions matching TRBD1. CDR1 is SGHTA, CDR2 FQGTGA, per germline. The CDR3 has 17 amino acids. V gave up 0 bases and J gave up 6 bases; unmatched junction bases: 13. The CDR3 DNA, read in part, is TGTGCCAGCAGCTTAACGGGGCACAGGGGACCGGGCGCTGAA. Translation gives CASSLTGHRGPGAE. The entire CDR3 reads CASSLTGHRGPGAEAFF.

In the case of this clone: Coverage ceases 3 residues before the CDR3 finishes, and the germline J gene fills in the end. The V call is TRBV7-6, the J call TRBJ1-1; D is perhaps TRBD1 (5 bases). V lost 7 bases, J lost 6 bases, and 12 bases lay in between. The germline V gene has CDR1 SGHVS and CDR2 FNYEAQ. The CDR3 extends over 12 amino acids. The sequenced part of the CDR3 DNA is TGTGCCAGCACCCCGGGGGGTTCTGAA. Its protein is CASTPGGSE. The full CDR3 sequence reads CASTPGGSEAFF.